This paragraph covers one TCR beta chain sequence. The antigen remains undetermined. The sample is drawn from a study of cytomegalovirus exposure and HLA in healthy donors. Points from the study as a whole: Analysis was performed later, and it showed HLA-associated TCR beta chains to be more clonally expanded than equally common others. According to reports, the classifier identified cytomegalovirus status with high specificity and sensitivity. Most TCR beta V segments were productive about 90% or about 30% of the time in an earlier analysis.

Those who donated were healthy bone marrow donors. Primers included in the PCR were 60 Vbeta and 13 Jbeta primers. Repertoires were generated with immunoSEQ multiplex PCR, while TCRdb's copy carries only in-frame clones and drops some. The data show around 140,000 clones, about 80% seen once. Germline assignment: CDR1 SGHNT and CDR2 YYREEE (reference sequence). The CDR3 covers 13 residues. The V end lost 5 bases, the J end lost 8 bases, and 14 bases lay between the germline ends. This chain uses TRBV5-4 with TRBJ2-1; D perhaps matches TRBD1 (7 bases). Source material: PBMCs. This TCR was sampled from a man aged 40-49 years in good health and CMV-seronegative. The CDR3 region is CASSQQGGHEQFF. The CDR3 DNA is TGTGCCAGCAGTCAGCAGGGGGGCCATGAGCAGTTCTTC.